Listed below are T cell receptor beta chains from one sample, sequenced in a study of blood T cell repertoires in COVID-19. Profiled with immunoSEQ multiplex PCR; TCRdb holds only in-frame clones, not every one. The profile shows about 320,000 clones, over 85% of them singletons. The specimen was PBMCs or T cells enriched from blood (not recorded which). The source is a man between 60 and 75 years old who had recovered from COVID-19. CDR3s include the opening cysteine and the closing phenylalanine or tryptophan. D genes are given only for firm matches. The size field is filled for only some rows; it gives once, few, many or a size class.

J: TRBJ2-1
V: TRBV14
length: 13
D: .
size: .
CDR3: CASSQFMRDGQFF
DNA: TGTGCCAGCAGCCAATTTATGCGAGATGGGCAGTTCTTC

J: TRBJ2-3
V: TRBV9
length: 17
D: TRBD2
size: .
CDR3: CASSVLPSGRSTDTQYF
DNA: TGTGCCAGCAGCGTCCTGCCTAGCGGACGTAGCACAGATACGCAGTATTTT

J: TRBJ1-2
V: TRBV6-5
length: 15
D: TRBD1
size: .
CDR3: CASSYSYDRDYGYTF
DNA: TGTGCCAGCAGTTACTCTTACGACAGGGACTATGGCTACACCTTC

J: TRBJ1-2
V: TRBV5-1
length: 13
D: TRBD1
size: once
CDR3: CASSRTGGYGYTF
DNA: TGCGCCAGCAGCAGGACAGGGGGCTATGGCTACACCTTC

J: TRBJ2-3
V: TRBV5-6
length: 14
D: .
size: .
CDR3: CASSLSQGTDTQYF
DNA: TGTGCCAGCAGCTTAAGTCAGGGCACAGATACGCAGTATTTT

J: TRBJ1-5
V: TRBV19
length: 15
D: .
size: .
CDR3: CASSETRRSNQPQHF
DNA: TGTGCCAGTAGTGAAACCAGGAGGAGCAATCAGCCCCAGCATTTT

J: TRBJ2-3
V: TRBV4-3
length: 13
D: .
size: few
CDR3: CASSQSSTDTQYF
DNA: TGCGCCAGCAGCCAATCTTCCACAGATACGCAGTATTTT

J: TRBJ2-3
V: TRBV6-5
length: 15
D: TRBD2
size: .
CDR3: CASARLAGGTDTQYF
DNA: TGTGCCAGCGCTAGACTAGCGGGGGGCACAGATACGCAGTATTTT

J: TRBJ1-6
V: TRBV2
length: 14
D: TRBD1
size: .
CDR3: CASKLTGPNSPLHF
DNA: TGTGCCAGTAAGTTGACAGGGCCGAATTCACCCCTCCACTTT

J: TRBJ1-1
V: TRBV18
length: 14
D: .
size: once
CDR3: CASSPGQSNTEAFF
DNA: TGTGCCAGCTCACCAGGACAGTCGAACACTGAAGCTTTCTTT

J: TRBJ1-1
V: TRBV30
length: 13
D: .
size: .
CDR3: CAWSAGENTEAFF
DNA: TGTGCCTGGAGTGCCGGGGAGAACACTGAAGCTTTCTTT

J: TRBJ1-2
V: TRBV6-1
length: 15
D: .
size: .
CDR3: CASSEGSGHNYGYTF
DNA: TGTGCCAGCAGTGAAGGTTCCGGACATAACTATGGCTACACCTTC

J: TRBJ1-2
V: TRBV2
length: 14
D: .
size: .
CDR3: CASSDRSGFRGYTF
DNA: TGTGCCAGCAGTGATCGATCAGGGTTTCGGGGCTACACCTTC

J: TRBJ2-1
V: TRBV19
length: 13
D: .
size: .
CDR3: CASSINRANEQFF
DNA: TGTGCCAGTAGTATTAACAGGGCCAATGAGCAGTTCTTC

J: TRBJ2-5
V: TRBV7-9
length: 14
D: .
size: .
CDR3: CASSRSGVQETQYF
DNA: TGTGCCAGCAGCAGGTCGGGGGTTCAAGAGACCCAGTACTTC

J: TRBJ2-2
V: TRBV3-1/TRBV3-2
length: 13
D: .
size: .
CDR3: CASSQGRTGELFF
DNA: TGTGCCAGCAGCCAAGGGAGGACCGGGGAGCTGTTTTTT

J: TRBJ2-3
V: TRBV2
length: 15
D: .
size: .
CDR3: CASSELSPSGDTQYF
DNA: TGTGCCAGCAGTGAATTGAGCCCCTCGGGAGATACGCAGTATTTT

J: TRBJ2-3
V: TRBV2
length: 16
D: TRBD2
size: .
CDR3: CASSEERGGREDTQYF
DNA: TGTGCCAGCAGTGAAGAACGGGGGGGGCGGGAAGATACGCAGTATTTT

J: TRBJ1-5
V: TRBV7-9
length: 15
D: .
size: .
CDR3: CASSLGGGNNQPQHF
DNA: TGTGCCAGCAGCTTAGGCGGGGGGAACAATCAGCCCCAGCATTTT

J: TRBJ2-7
V: TRBV2
length: 15
D: TRBD2
size: .
CDR3: CASSDPSGSNYEQYF
DNA: TGTGCCAGCAGTGATCCTAGCGGGAGTAACTACGAGCAGTACTTC

J: TRBJ1-6
V: TRBV29-1
length: 14
D: .
size: .
CDR3: CSVVTGGRNSPLHF
DNA: TGCAGCGTTGTTACCGGAGGGCGAAATTCACCCCTCCACTTT

J: TRBJ1-6
V: TRBV18
length: 17
D: .
size: .
CDR3: CASSPRNFTEDNSPLHF
DNA: TGTGCCAGCTCACCACGAAATTTTACAGAAGATAATTCACCCCTCCACTTT

J: TRBJ1-5
V: TRBV30
length: 13
D: .
size: .
CDR3: CAWSLSSNQPQHF
DNA: TGTGCCTGGAGTCTTAGTAGCAATCAGCCCCAGCATTTT

J: TRBJ2-7
V: TRBV7-2
length: 16
D: .
size: .
CDR3: CASSSQGSLGRSEQYF
DNA: TGTGCCAGCAGCTCACAGGGTTCCCTAGGGCGCAGCGAGCAGTACTTC

J: TRBJ1-1
V: TRBV4-3
length: 17
D: TRBD1
size: .
CDR3: CASSRIGAGGMGTEAFF
DNA: TGCGCCAGCAGCCGGATTGGGGCAGGGGGCATGGGGACTGAAGCTTTCTTT

J: TRBJ1-6
V: TRBV6-5
length: 15
D: .
size: .
CDR3: CASSYSKDRNSPLHF
DNA: TGTGCCAGCAGTTATTCGAAGGACAGAAATTCACCCCTCCACTTT

J: TRBJ1-6
V: TRBV12-3/TRBV12-4
length: 12
D: .
size: .
CDR3: CASSFRVSPLHF
DNA: TGTGCCAGCAGTTTTCGGGTTTCACCCCTCCACTTT

J: TRBJ1-1
V: TRBV19
length: 13
D: .
size: once
CDR3: CASMRAGRTEAFF
DNA: TGTGCCAGTATGAGGGCAGGGAGGACTGAAGCTTTCTTT

J: TRBJ2-7
V: TRBV7-9
length: 13
D: .
size: .
CDR3: CASSRDAPYEQYF
DNA: TGTGCCAGCAGCCGGGATGCCCCCTACGAGCAGTACTTC

J: TRBJ1-6
V: TRBV28
length: 13
D: .
size: .
CDR3: CASSFYAADPLHF
DNA: TGTGCCAGCAGTTTTTATGCCGCGGATCCCCTCCACTTT

J: TRBJ2-7
V: TRBV7-2
length: 15
D: TRBD2
size: once
CDR3: CASSSTGGTPYEQYF
DNA: TGTGCCAGCAGCTCCACGGGAGGGACGCCCTACGAGCAGTACTTC

J: TRBJ2-6
V: TRBV6-4
length: 14
D: .
size: .
CDR3: CASRRASGANVLTF
DNA: TGTGCCAGCAGGAGGGCCTCTGGGGCCAACGTCCTGACTTTC

J: TRBJ1-1
V: TRBV4-2
length: 13
D: .
size: .
CDR3: CASSPRVNTEAFF
DNA: TGTGCCAGCAGCCCACGGGTGAACACTGAAGCTTTCTTT

J: TRBJ2-3
V: TRBV5-6
length: 17
D: TRBD2
size: .
CDR3: CASSQTLLAASTDTQYF
DNA: TGTGCCAGCAGCCAAACTCTACTAGCGGCTAGCACAGATACGCAGTATTTT

J: TRBJ1-5
V: TRBV30
length: 17
D: .
size: .
CDR3: CAWSRDYSSFSNQPQHF
DNA: TGTGCCTGGAGTAGAGACTATTCGTCTTTCAGCAATCAGCCCCAGCATTTT

J: TRBJ2-6
V: TRBV25-1
length: 18
D: TRBD1
size: .
CDR3: CASSEAGTGGPGANVLTF
DNA: TGTGCCAGCAGTGAAGCCGGGACAGGGGGTCCTGGGGCCAACGTCCTGACTTTC

J: TRBJ2-1
V: TRBV5-1
length: 19
D: TRBD2
size: .
CDR3: CASSLGLAGDMGSYNEQFF
DNA: TGCGCCAGCAGCTTGGGGCTAGCGGGGGACATGGGTTCCTACAATGAGCAGTTCTTC

J: TRBJ2-5
V: TRBV4-1
length: 11
D: .
size: .
CDR3: CASSRGETQYF
DNA: TGCGCCAGCAGCCGCGGGGAGACCCAGTACTTC

J: TRBJ2-7
V: TRBV4-1
length: 15
D: TRBD2
size: few
CDR3: CASSQTSGNLYEQYF
DNA: TGCGCCAGCAGCCAAACTAGCGGGAATTTGTACGAGCAGTACTTC

J: TRBJ1-4
V: TRBV27
length: 15
D: .
size: .
CDR3: CASSFMGAANEKLFF
DNA: TGTGCCAGCAGTTTCATGGGGGCGGCTAATGAAAAACTGTTTTTT

J: TRBJ1-2
V: TRBV11-2
length: 16
D: TRBD1
size: once
CDR3: CASSPQQGVPRYGYTF
DNA: TGTGCCAGCAGCCCTCAACAGGGGGTTCCCCGCTATGGCTACACCTTC

J: TRBJ2-1
V: TRBV7-9
length: 17
D: TRBD1
size: .
CDR3: CASSLVWRDRGRDEQFF
DNA: TGTGCCAGCAGCTTAGTGTGGCGAGACAGGGGGCGCGATGAGCAGTTCTTC

J: TRBJ2-1
V: TRBV9
length: 16
D: TRBD2
size: .
CDR3: CASSVAPIRGGNEQFF
DNA: TGTGCCAGCAGCGTAGCGCCAATTCGGGGGGGCAATGAGCAGTTCTTC

J: TRBJ2-3
V: TRBV7-9
length: 14
D: .
size: once
CDR3: CASSLDFEGDTQYF
DNA: TGTGCCAGCAGCCTAGACTTCGAGGGAGATACGCAGTATTTT

J: TRBJ2-1
V: TRBV9
length: 15
D: .
size: .
CDR3: CASSVRGSSYNEQFF
DNA: TGTGCCAGCAGCGTTCGGGGGAGCTCCTACAATGAGCAGTTCTTC

J: TRBJ2-1
V: TRBV30
length: 14
D: TRBD2
size: .
CDR3: CAWSFGLAGFEQFF
DNA: TGTGCCTGGAGTTTTGGACTAGCGGGTTTTGAGCAGTTCTTC

J: TRBJ1-6
V: TRBV4-3
length: 15
D: TRBD1
size: few
CDR3: CASSPGTGYNSPLHF
DNA: TGCGCCAGCAGCCCTGGGACAGGTTATAATTCACCCCTCCACTTT

J: TRBJ2-4
V: TRBV18
length: 14
D: .
size: .
CDR3: CASSPGTPVNIQYF
DNA: TGTGCCAGCTCACCGGGGACTCCAGTAAACATTCAGTACTTC

J: TRBJ1-2
V: TRBV12-5
length: 13
D: .
size: .
CDR3: CASGEARNYGYTF
DNA: TGTGCTAGTGGGGAGGCCCGAAACTATGGCTACACCTTC

J: TRBJ2-2
V: TRBV7-6
length: 15
D: .
size: .
CDR3: CASSLGGGPTGELFF
DNA: TGTGCCAGCAGCTTAGGGGGGGGCCCAACCGGGGAGCTGTTTTTT

J: TRBJ2-7
V: TRBV27
length: 15
D: TRBD2
size: .
CDR3: CASSTRTSGNYEQYF
DNA: TGTGCCAGCAGTACCAGGACTAGCGGGAACTACGAGCAGTACTTC

J: TRBJ1-2
V: TRBV6-5
length: 16
D: TRBD1
size: .
CDR3: CASSYSGTGGMGGYTF
DNA: TGTGCCAGCAGTTACTCTGGGACAGGGGGTATGGGTGGCTACACCTTC

J: TRBJ1-4
V: TRBV12-3/TRBV12-4
length: 11
D: .
size: .
CDR3: CASSLYGKLFF
DNA: TGTGCCAGCAGTTTATACGGAAAACTGTTTTTT

J: TRBJ2-3
V: TRBV2
length: 11
D: .
size: .
CDR3: CASSQGFTQYF
DNA: TGTGCCAGCAGTCAGGGGTTTACGCAGTATTTT

J: TRBJ2-1
V: TRBV24-1
length: 16
D: TRBD2
size: .
CDR3: CATSDPTSRGGNEQFF
DNA: TGTGCCACCAGTGACCCGACTAGCCGGGGGGGGAATGAGCAGTTCTTC

J: TRBJ2-4
V: TRBV5-1
length: 14
D: TRBD2
size: .
CDR3: CASSLGIPGLAKYF
DNA: TGCGCCAGCAGCTTGGGGATTCCGGGACTAGCTAAGTACTTC

J: TRBJ1-5
V: TRBV6-5
length: 14
D: .
size: .
CDR3: CASSRLYHNQPQHF
DNA: TGTGCCAGCAGTCGCCTCTATCACAATCAGCCCCAGCATTTT

J: TRBJ2-7
V: TRBV29-1
length: 14
D: .
size: .
CDR3: CSVEVINREHEQYF
DNA: TGCAGCGTTGAGGTCATAAACAGGGAACACGAGCAGTACTTC